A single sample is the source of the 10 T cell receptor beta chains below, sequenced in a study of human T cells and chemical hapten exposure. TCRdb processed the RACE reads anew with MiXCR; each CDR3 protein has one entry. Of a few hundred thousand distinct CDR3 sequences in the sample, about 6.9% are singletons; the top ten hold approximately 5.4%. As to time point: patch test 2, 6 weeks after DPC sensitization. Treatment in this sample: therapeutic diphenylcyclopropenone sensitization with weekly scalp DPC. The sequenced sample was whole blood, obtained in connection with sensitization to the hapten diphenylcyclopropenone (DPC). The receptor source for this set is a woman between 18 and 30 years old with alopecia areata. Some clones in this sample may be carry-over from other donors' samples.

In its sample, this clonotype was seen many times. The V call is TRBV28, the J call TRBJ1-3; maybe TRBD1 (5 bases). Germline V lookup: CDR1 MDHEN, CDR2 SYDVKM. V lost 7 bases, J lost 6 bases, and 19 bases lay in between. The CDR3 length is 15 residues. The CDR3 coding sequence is TGTGCCAGCAAGTACGAGGGGCGCGGGATAAACACCATATATTTT. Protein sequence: CASKYEGRGINTIYF.

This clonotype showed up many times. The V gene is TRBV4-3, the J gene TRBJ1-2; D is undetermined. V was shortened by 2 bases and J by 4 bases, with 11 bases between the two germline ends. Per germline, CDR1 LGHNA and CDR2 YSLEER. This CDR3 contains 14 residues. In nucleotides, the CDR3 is TGCGCCAGCAGCCAATTCCCCGTCAGCTATGGCTACACCTTC. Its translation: CASSQFPVSYGYTF.

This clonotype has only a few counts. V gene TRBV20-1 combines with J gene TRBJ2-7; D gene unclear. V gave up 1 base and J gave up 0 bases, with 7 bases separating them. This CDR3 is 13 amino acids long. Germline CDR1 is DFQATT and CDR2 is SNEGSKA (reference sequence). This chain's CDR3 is CSARGESSYEQYF. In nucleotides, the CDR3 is TGCAGTGCTAGAGGAGAGAGCTCCTACGAGCAGTACTTC.

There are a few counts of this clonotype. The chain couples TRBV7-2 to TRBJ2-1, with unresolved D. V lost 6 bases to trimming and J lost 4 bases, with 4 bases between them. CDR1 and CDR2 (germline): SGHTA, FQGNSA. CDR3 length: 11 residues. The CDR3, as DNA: TGTGCCAGCAGACGATACAATGAGCAGTTCTTC. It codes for CASRRYNEQFF.

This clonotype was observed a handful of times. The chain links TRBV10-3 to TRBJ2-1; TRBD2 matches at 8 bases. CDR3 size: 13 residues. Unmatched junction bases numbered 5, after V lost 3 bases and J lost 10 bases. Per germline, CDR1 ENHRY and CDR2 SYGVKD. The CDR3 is CAISEPAGAEQFF. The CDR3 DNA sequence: TGTGCCATCAGTGAACCAGCGGGGGCCGAGCAGTTCTTC.

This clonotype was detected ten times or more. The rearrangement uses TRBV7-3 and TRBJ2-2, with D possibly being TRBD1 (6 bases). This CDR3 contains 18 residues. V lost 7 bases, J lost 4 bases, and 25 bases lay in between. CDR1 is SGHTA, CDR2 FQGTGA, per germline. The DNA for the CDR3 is TGTGCCAGCACCCTGGCGGGTCAGGGGCCCTCGGGCACCGGGGAGCTGTTTTTT. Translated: CASTLAGQGPSGTGELFF.

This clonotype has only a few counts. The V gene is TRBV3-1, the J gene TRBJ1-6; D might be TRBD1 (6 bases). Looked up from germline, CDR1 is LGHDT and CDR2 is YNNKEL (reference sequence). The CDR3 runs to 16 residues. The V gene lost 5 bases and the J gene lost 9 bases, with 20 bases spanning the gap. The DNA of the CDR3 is TGTGCCAGCAGCGTATATAAGGGGGGCTCTTCTTCACCCCTCCACTTT. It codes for CASSVYKGGSSSPLHF.

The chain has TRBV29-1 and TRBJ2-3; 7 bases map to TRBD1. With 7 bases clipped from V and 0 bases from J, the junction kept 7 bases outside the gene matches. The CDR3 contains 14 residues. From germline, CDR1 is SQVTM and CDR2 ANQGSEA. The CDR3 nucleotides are TGCAGCGCCCGGACAGGCTGGAGCACAGATACGCAGTATTTT. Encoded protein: CSARTGWSTDTQYF.

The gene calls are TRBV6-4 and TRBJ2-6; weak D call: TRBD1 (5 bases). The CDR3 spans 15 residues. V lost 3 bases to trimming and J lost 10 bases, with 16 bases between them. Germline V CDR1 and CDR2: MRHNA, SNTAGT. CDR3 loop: CASSDVAGNRNVLTF. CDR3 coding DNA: TGTGCCAGCAGTGATGTAGCAGGGAACCGAAACGTCCTGACTTTC.

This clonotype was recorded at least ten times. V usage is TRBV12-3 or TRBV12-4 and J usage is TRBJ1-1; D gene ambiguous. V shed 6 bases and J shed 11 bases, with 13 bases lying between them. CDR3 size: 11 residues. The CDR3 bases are TGTGCCAGCAGCCTAGAAATGGGGGCTTTCTTT. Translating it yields CASSLEMGAFF.